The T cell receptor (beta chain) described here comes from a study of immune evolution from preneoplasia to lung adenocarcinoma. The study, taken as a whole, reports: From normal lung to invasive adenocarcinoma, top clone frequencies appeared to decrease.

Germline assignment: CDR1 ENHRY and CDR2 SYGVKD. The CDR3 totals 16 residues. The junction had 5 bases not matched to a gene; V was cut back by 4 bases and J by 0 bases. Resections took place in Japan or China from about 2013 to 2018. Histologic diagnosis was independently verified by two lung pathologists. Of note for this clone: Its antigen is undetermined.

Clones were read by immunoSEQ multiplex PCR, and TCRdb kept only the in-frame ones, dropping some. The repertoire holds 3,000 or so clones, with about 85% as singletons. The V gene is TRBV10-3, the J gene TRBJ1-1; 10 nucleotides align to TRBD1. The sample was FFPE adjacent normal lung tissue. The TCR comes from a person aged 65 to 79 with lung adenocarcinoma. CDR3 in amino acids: CAISAGDRGMNTEAFF. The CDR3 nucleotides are TGTGCCATCAGTGCAGGGGACAGGGGCATGAACACTGAAGCTTTCTTT.